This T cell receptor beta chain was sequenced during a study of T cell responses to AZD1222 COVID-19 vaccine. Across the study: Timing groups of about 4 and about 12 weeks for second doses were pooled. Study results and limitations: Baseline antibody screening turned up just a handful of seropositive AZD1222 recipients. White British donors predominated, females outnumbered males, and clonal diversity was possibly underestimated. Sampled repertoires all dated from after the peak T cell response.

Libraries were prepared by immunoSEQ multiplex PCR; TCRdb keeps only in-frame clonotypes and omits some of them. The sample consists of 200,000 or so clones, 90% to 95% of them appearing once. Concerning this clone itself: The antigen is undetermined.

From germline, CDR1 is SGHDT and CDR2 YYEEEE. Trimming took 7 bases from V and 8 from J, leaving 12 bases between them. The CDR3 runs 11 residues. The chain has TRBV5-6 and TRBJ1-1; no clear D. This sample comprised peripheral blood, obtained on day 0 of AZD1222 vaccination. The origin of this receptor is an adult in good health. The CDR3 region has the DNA TGTGCCAGCGAAAGCGAAGTAGAAGCTTTCTTT. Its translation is CASESEVEAFF.